This is a list of T cell receptor beta chains from one sample in a study of shared clonotypes between healthy human individuals. Libraries were prepared by immunoSEQ multiplex PCR; TCRdb keeps only in-frame clonotypes and omits some of them. The repertoire holds under 600,000 clones, with roughly 95% as singletons. The material sequenced was naive CD4+ T cells sorted from blood. The receptors here all came from a woman in her 30s in good health. CDR3s include the opening cysteine and the closing phenylalanine or tryptophan. D genes are given only for firm matches. The listing skips clone size in some rows; elsewhere it reads once, few, many or a size class.

TRBJ1-4,11,.,few,TRBV27,CASSFRPKLFF,TGTGCCAGCAGTTTTAGGCCAAAACTGTTTTTT
TRBJ2-5,16,.,.,TRBV23-1,CASSLGRQCHEETQYF,TGCGCCAGCAGCCTAGGGAGACAGTGCCACGAAGAGACCCAGTACTTC
TRBJ1-2,13,TRBD1,.,TRBV2,CASSVRDSYGYTF,TGTGCCAGCAGTGTAAGGGACAGCTATGGCTACACCTTC
TRBJ1-1,13,TRBD1,.,TRBV2,CASRGQGVTEAFF,TGTGCCAGCAGGGGACAGGGAGTCACTGAAGCTTTCTTT
TRBJ1-1,16,.,.,TRBV29-1,CSVAVATKSSNTEAFF,TGCAGCGTTGCCGTGGCAACCAAGTCTTCAAACACTGAAGCTTTCTTT
TRBJ1-5,17,.,.,TRBV6-1,CASSVGRNLWGNQPQHF,TGTGCCAGCAGTGTGGGAAGGAACTTGTGGGGCAATCAGCCCCAGCATTTT
TRBJ2-4,17,TRBD2,.,TRBV4-1,CASSQPRTSRAKNIQYF,TGCGCCAGCAGCCAACCTAGGACTAGTCGGGCCAAAAACATTCAGTACTTC
TRBJ2-7,14,.,few,TRBV10-1,CASRPSTRGYEQYF,TGCGCCAGCAGACCCAGTACAAGGGGATACGAGCAGTACTTC
TRBJ2-3,15,.,.,TRBV19,CASSTYGPSTDTQYF,TGTGCCAGTAGTACCTATGGACCTAGCACAGATACGCAGTATTTT
TRBJ1-6,15,.,.,TRBV28,CASSESSSYNSPLHF,TGTGCCAGCAGCGAATCCAGCTCCTATAATTCACCCCTCCACTTT
TRBJ2-2,16,TRBD2,.,TRBV2,CASRDQAGGTFRELFF,TGTGCCAGCAGGGACCAAGCGGGAGGGACCTTCCGGGAGCTGTTTTTT
TRBJ1-1,14,TRBD1,.,TRBV10-3,CAISPGQGTAEAFF,TGTGCCATCAGCCCGGGACAGGGAACGGCTGAAGCTTTCTTT
TRBJ1-1,14,.,.,TRBV6-5,CASSYAGENTEAFF,TGTGCCAGCAGTTACGCCGGAGAAAACACTGAAGCTTTCTTT
TRBJ1-4,12,.,.,TRBV19,CASAQGSEKLFF,TGTGCCAGTGCTCAGGGTAGTGAAAAACTGTTTTTT
TRBJ2-7,11,.,.,TRBV29-1,CSVRVSYEQYF,TGCAGCGTTCGGGTCTCCTACGAGCAGTACTTC
TRBJ2-1,13,TRBD2,.,TRBV7-6,CASSPSGRGEQFF,TGTGCCAGCAGCCCATCCGGGAGGGGTGAGCAGTTCTTC
TRBJ2-2,12,.,.,TRBV28,CASTLNTGELFF,TGTGCCAGCACGCTGAACACCGGGGAGCTGTTTTTT
TRBJ1-6,15,.,.,TRBV11-2,CASSLETGRTSPLHF,TGTGCCAGCAGCTTAGAGACAGGTCGGACGTCACCCCTCCACTTT
TRBJ2-7,15,TRBD2,.,TRBV18,CASSPASGGLYEQYF,TGTGCCAGCTCACCGGCTAGCGGAGGCTTATACGAGCAGTACTTC
TRBJ1-6,14,.,.,TRBV25-1,CASREQGTNSPLHF,TGTGCCAGCAGAGAACAGGGTACCAATTCACCCCTCCACTTT
TRBJ2-5,16,TRBD2,.,TRBV7-9,CASSLDKVTSKKTQYF,TGTGCCAGCAGCTTAGACAAAGTGACTAGCAAAAAGACCCAGTACTTC
TRBJ1-1,14,.,.,TRBV2,CASSAQPLDTEAFF,TGTGCCAGCAGTGCCCAACCCCTGGACACTGAAGCTTTCTTT
TRBJ1-1,14,.,.,TRBV10-1,CASSEHSLNTEAFF,TGCGCCAGCAGTGAACACAGCCTGAACACTGAAGCTTTCTTT
TRBJ1-2,12,.,.,TRBV6-1,CASKAAGVGYTF,TGTGCCAGCAAAGCGGCAGGGGTCGGCTACACCTTC
TRBJ2-7,16,TRBD1,once,TRBV7-6,CASSSQEAGGAYEQYF,TGTGCCAGCAGCTCCCAAGAGGCAGGGGGCGCGTACGAGCAGTACTTC
TRBJ2-5,18,TRBD2,once,TRBV4-1,CASSQGLAGVGYQETQYF,TGCGCCAGCAGCCAAGGGCTAGCGGGAGTGGGGTACCAAGAGACCCAGTACTTC
TRBJ1-1,15,.,.,TRBV5-1,CASRTSLTPNTEAFF,TGCGCCAGCAGGACCTCACTTACCCCGAACACTGAAGCTTTCTTT
TRBJ2-7,16,.,.,TRBV28,CASSPRLYPLTYEQYF,TGTGCCAGCAGTCCCCGGCTATATCCCTTAACCTACGAGCAGTACTTC
TRBJ2-2,14,.,once,TRBV11-2,CASTLDRGTGELFF,TGTGCCAGCACATTGGACCGAGGGACCGGGGAGCTGTTTTTT
TRBJ2-2,18,TRBD2,.,TRBV13,CASSSRTSGRAFSGELFF,TGTGCCAGCAGCTCCCGGACTAGCGGGAGGGCCTTTTCCGGGGAGCTGTTTTTT
TRBJ2-1,14,TRBD1,once,TRBV7-9,CASSLMTGANEQFF,TGTGCCAGCAGCTTAATGACAGGGGCCAATGAGCAGTTCTTC
TRBJ1-4,13,.,.,TRBV6-6,CASSWATNEKLFF,TGTGCCAGCAGTTGGGCAACTAATGAAAAACTGTTTTTT
TRBJ2-3,17,TRBD2,.,TRBV4-1,CASSQAIGAGSTDTQYF,TGCGCCAGCAGCCAAGCCATCGGAGCGGGGAGCACAGATACGCAGTATTTT
TRBJ2-7,13,.,.,TRBV15,CATSREGGYEQYF,TGTGCCACCAGCAGAGAGGGGGGCTACGAGCAGTACTTC
TRBJ2-3,17,TRBD1,.,TRBV2,CASSRLTGGSSTDTQYF,TGTGCCAGCAGCCGATTGACAGGGGGTAGTAGCACAGATACGCAGTATTTT
TRBJ2-3,16,.,.,TRBV10-3,CAISEAALASTDTQYF,TGTGCCATCAGTGAGGCAGCACTAGCAAGCACAGATACGCAGTATTTT
TRBJ1-1,13,.,.,TRBV27,CASISTGNTEAFF,TGTGCCAGCATCTCCACAGGGAACACTGAAGCTTTCTTT
TRBJ1-2,15,TRBD1,.,TRBV27,CASSYRQGWGYGYTF,TGTGCCAGCAGTTACCGACAGGGATGGGGCTATGGCTACACCTTC
TRBJ1-6,14,.,once,TRBV2,CASGQGNYNSPLHF,TGTGCCAGCGGGCAGGGGAATTATAATTCACCCCTCCACTTT
TRBJ2-2,15,TRBD1,.,TRBV5-4,CASSSRTGRTGELFF,TGTGCCAGCAGCTCGAGGACAGGGAGGACCGGGGAGCTGTTTTTT
TRBJ2-1,15,TRBD2,.,TRBV15,CATSRDPGGPDEQFF,TGTGCCACCAGCAGAGATCCGGGAGGGCCGGATGAGCAGTTCTTC
TRBJ2-2,15,TRBD1,once,TRBV19,CASSDGTVNTGELFF,TGTGCCAGTAGTGATGGGACAGTTAACACCGGGGAGCTGTTTTTT
TRBJ2-3,13,.,.,TRBV2,CASRLTSTDTQYF,TGTGCCAGCAGGCTTACTAGCACAGATACGCAGTATTTT
TRBJ1-2,15,.,.,TRBV7-3,CASSLKGPGGYGYTF,TGTGCCAGCAGCTTAAAAGGACCTGGGGGCTATGGCTACACCTTC
TRBJ2-2,17,.,.,TRBV28,CASSFAPRAGLSGELFF,TGTGCCAGCAGTTTCGCCCCTCGGGCGGGACTGTCCGGGGAGCTGTTTTTT
TRBJ2-2,14,TRBD1,once,TRBV6-4,CASSRQGWTGELFF,TGTGCCAGCAGTCGACAGGGTTGGACCGGGGAGCTGTTTTTT
TRBJ2-7,14,.,.,TRBV5-1,CASSRLEGSYEQYF,TGCGCCAGCAGCCGACTAGAGGGCTCCTACGAGCAGTACTTC
TRBJ2-7,14,TRBD2,.,TRBV27,CASNRLAGGYEQYF,TGTGCCAGCAATCGGCTAGCGGGAGGGTACGAGCAGTACTTC
TRBJ2-5,13,TRBD2,.,TRBV5-1,CASSSGLAETQYF,TGCGCCAGCAGCTCTGGACTAGCTGAGACCCAGTACTTC
TRBJ2-5,15,TRBD2,.,TRBV6-5,CASSMTSGAQETQYF,TGTGCCAGCAGTATGACTAGCGGGGCTCAAGAGACCCAGTACTTC
TRBJ2-2,17,TRBD2,.,TRBV7-6,CASTPRTSGSPPGELFF,TGTGCCAGCACCCCCCGCACTAGCGGGAGCCCCCCCGGGGAGCTGTTTTTT
TRBJ1-1,16,TRBD1,few,TRBV19,CASSFGTGGNNTEAFF,TGTGCCAGTAGTTTCGGGACAGGGGGCAACAACACTGAAGCTTTCTTT
TRBJ1-2,14,TRBD1,once,TRBV9,CASSATTGHYGYTF,TGTGCCAGCAGCGCAACGACAGGGCACTATGGCTACACCTTC
TRBJ1-2,14,TRBD1,.,TRBV7-2,CASTRDSSVYGYTF,TGTGCCAGCACCCGGGACAGTTCTGTTTATGGCTACACCTTC
TRBJ2-7,13,.,.,TRBV28,CASKVTGSNEQYF,TGTGCCAGCAAAGTGACAGGTTCAAACGAGCAGTACTTC
TRBJ2-3,16,TRBD1,.,TRBV27,CASSIWDRPGPDTQYF,TGTGCCAGCAGTATATGGGACAGGCCCGGGCCAGATACGCAGTATTTT
TRBJ2-7,11,TRBD2,once,TRBV29-1,CSAGLEYEQYF,TGCAGCGCAGGACTAGAATACGAGCAGTACTTC